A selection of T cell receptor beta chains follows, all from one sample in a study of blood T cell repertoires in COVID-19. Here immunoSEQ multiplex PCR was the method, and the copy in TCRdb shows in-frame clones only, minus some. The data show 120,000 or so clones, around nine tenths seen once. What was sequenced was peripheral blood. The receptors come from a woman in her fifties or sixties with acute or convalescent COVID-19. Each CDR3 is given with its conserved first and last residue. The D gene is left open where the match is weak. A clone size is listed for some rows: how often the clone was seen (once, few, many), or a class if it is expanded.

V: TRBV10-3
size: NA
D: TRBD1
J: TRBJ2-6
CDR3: CAIRPGTGTGANVLTF
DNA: TGTGCCATCCGTCCCGGGACAGGGACTGGGGCCAACGTCCTGACTTTC

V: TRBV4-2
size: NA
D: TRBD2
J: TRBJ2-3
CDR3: CASSLGGREDTQYF
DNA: TGTGCCAGCAGCCTGGGCGGGAGGGAAGATACGCAGTATTTT

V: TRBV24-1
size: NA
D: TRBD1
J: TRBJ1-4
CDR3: CATSDTTGGGNEKLFF
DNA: TGTGCCACCAGTGACACGACAGGGGGCGGTAATGAAAAACTGTTTTTT

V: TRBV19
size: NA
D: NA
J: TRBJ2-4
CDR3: CASSTGESKNIQYF
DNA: TGTGCCAGTAGTACAGGGGAGTCCAAAAACATTCAGTACTTC

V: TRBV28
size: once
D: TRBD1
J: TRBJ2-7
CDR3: CASSPGTGAWEQYF
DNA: TGTGCCAGCAGCCCCGGGACAGGGGCATGGGAGCAGTACTTC

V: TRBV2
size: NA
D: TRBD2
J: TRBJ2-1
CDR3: CASSHALSLPTQRGYNEQFF
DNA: TGTGCCAGCAGTCACGCCCTCTCTCTACCAACCCAGCGGGGCTACAATGAGCAGTTCTTC

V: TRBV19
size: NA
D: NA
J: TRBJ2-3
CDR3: CASSMAWAGRGTDTQYF
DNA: TGTGCCAGTAGTATGGCTTGGGCGGGAAGGGGCACAGATACGCAGTATTTT

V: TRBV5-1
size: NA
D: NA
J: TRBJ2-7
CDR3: CASSLTGNGYEQYF
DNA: TGCGCCAGCAGCTTGACCGGGAATGGCTACGAGCAGTACTTC

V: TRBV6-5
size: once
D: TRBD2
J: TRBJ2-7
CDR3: CASRSSGLDYEQYF
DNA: TGTGCCAGCAGGAGTAGCGGGCTCGATTACGAGCAGTACTTC

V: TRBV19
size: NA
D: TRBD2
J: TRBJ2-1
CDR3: CASSIPSGSTYNEQFF
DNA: TGTGCCAGTAGTATTCCTAGCGGGAGTACCTACAATGAGCAGTTCTTC

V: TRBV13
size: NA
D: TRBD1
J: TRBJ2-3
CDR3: CASSLTGVRTDTQYF
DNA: TGTGCCAGCAGTCTAACAGGGGTACGGACAGATACGCAGTATTTT

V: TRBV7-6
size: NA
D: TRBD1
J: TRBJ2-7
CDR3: CASSKTGGSYEQYF
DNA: TGTGCCAGCAGCAAGACAGGGGGTTCCTACGAGCAGTACTTC

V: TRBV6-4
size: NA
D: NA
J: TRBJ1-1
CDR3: CASREQVNTEAFF
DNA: TGTGCCAGCAGGGAACAGGTGAACACTGAAGCTTTCTTT

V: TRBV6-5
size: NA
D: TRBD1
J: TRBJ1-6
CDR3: CASRNTGVTSPLHF
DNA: TGTGCCAGCAGAAACACAGGGGTTACTTCACCCCTCCACTTT

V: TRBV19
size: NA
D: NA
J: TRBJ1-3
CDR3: CASSTQVISGNTIYF
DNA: TGTGCCAGTAGTACACAGGTTATCTCTGGAAACACCATATATTTT

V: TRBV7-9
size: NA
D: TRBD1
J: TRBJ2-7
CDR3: CASSTWDSSYEQYF
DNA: TGTGCCAGCAGCACCTGGGACAGCTCCTACGAGCAGTACTTC

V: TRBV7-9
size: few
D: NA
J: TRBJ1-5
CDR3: CASSGGSNQPQHF
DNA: TGTGCCAGCTCCGGAGGGAGCAATCAGCCCCAGCATTTT

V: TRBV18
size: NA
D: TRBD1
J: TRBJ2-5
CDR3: CASSPLGQGAETQYF
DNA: TGTGCCAGCTCACCTCTAGGACAGGGGGCGGAGACCCAGTACTTC

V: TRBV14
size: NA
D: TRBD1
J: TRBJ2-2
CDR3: CASSQRGGDRTGELFF
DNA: TGTGCCAGCAGCCAAAGAGGGGGCGATCGGACCGGGGAGCTGTTTTTT

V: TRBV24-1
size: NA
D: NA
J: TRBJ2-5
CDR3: CATSDHDGSSSRTQYF
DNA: TGTGCCACCAGTGATCATGACGGGAGTTCCTCAAGAACCCAGTACTTC

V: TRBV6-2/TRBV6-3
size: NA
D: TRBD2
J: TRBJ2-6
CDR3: CASSGGTAGLFRANVLTF
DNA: TGTGCCAGCAGCGGGGGGACGGCCGGCCTATTTCGGGCCAACGTCCTGACTTTC

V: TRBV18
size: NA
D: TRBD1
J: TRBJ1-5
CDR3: CASSLRTGLEPQHF
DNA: TGTGCCAGCTCGCTACGGACAGGTTTAGAGCCCCAGCATTTT

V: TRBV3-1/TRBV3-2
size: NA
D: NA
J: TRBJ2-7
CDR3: CASSQDLRQYF
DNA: TGTGCCAGCAGCCAAGATCTTAGGCAGTACTTC

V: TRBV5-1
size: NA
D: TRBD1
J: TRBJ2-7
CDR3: CASRRTTDRDEQYF
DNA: TGCGCCAGCAGACGCACCACAGACAGGGACGAGCAGTACTTC